This T cell receptor (beta chain) was sequenced in a study of cytomegalovirus exposure and HLA in healthy donors. Some clones are missing from TCRdb's copy, which holds only in-frame ones; the method was immunoSEQ multiplex PCR. The sample holds about 110,000 clones; around 85% are singletons and the top ten take 3% to 3.5%. CDR1 is MDHEN, CDR2 SYDVKM, per germline. This CDR3 contains 14 residues. The V and J ends lost 3 bases and 5 bases respectively, with 10 bases between them. The rearrangement uses TRBV28 and TRBJ1-4; D is possibly TRBD1 (5 bases). The sample comprised PBMCs. The sequence came from a woman between 18 and 29 years old in good health and CMV-seronegative. In DNA, the CDR3 is TGTGCCAGCAGTTTTACAGGAGCAAATGAAAAACTGTTTTTT. Translated, it gives CASSFTGANEKLFF.